This passage covers 6 T cell receptor beta chains from one sample sequenced in a study of naive and memory T cell subsets. The beta constant-region primer was an equimolar mix of two oligonucleotides covering TRBC1 and TRBC2. Nested alpha and beta constant-region primers with the SP2 primer drove four PCR rounds on ligated cDNA. In TCRdb, the UMI-ligation and nested PCR reads were re-called with MiXCR into one record per CDR3 protein. The table records under 150,000 distinct CDR3 sequences, about a fifth of them present only once. The study, taken as a whole, reports: A few larger clonotypes appeared in naive repertoires, especially CD8, possibly memory cells re-expressing CD45RA.

Their specific antigens are unknown. The material sequenced was naive CD8+ T cells from blood. The receptors shown here come from a human donor in good health.

The chain recombines TRBV7-8 with TRBJ2-5; possibly TRBD1 for D (6 bases). This CDR3 contains 14 residues. Germline V gene lookup returns CDR1 SGHVS and CDR2 FQNEAQ. V gave up 1 base and J gave up 4 bases, with 10 bases separating them. The chain's CDR3 is CASSLEGGLETQYF. The CDR3 bases are TGTGCCAGCAGCTTAGAAGGGGGTCTAGAGACCCAGTACTTC.

This clonotype was found many times. The rearrangement links TRBV28 to TRBJ1-1; D unresolved. CDR3 length equals 12 residues. Germline V CDR1 and CDR2: MDHEN, SYDVKM. V was pared by 4 bases and J by 8 bases, with 11 bases between. This CDR3 is CASSSTSLEAFF. In DNA, the CDR3 is TGTGCCAGCAGTTCGACTAGCTTGGAAGCTTTCTTT. The whole variable domain, remainder taken from reference TRBV28 and TRBJ1-1, is DVKVTQSSRYLVKRTGEKVFLECVQDMDHENMFWYRQDPGLGLRLIYFSYDVKMKEKGDIPEGYSVSREKKERFSLILESASTNQTSMYLCASSSTSLEAFFGQGTRLTVV.

This clonotype was seen only a few times. This chain joins TRBV28 and TRBJ2-7; D is unclear. CDR1 MDHEN and CDR2 SYDVKM come from the germline V gene. Trimming shortened V by 5 bases and J by 0 bases, and 11 bases separated the two germline ends. The CDR3 is 14 residues long. The CDR3 reads CASSNEVTSYEQYF. DNA of the CDR3: TGTGCCAGCAGTAACGAAGTCACCTCCTACGAGCAGTACTTC.

The rearrangement joins TRBV3-1 to TRBJ2-7, with D hard to call. Per germline, CDR1 LGHDT and CDR2 YNNKEL (reference sequence). CDR3 length: 12 amino acids. The V end was cut by 4 bases, the J end by 6 bases, with 10 bases between. The CDR3 DNA follows: TGTGCCAGCAGCCCCCCGTCGGGCGAGCAGTACTTC. Residues: CASSPPSGEQYF.

CDR3 nucleotide sequence: TGTGCCAGCAGCTCCATCGCCGGGTCCGGCTACGAGCAGTACTTC. This translates into CASSSIAGSGYEQYF. The J gene is TRBJ2-7, the V gene TRBV27, with D unclear. Germline CDR1 is MNHEY and CDR2 is SMNVEV (reference sequence). Trimming took off 6 bases at V and 3 bases at J, with 18 bases between the two ends. This CDR3 contains 15 residues.

This clonotype showed up just a few times. The chain uses TRBV19 and TRBJ1-3, with D hard to call. Germline V gene sequence: CDR1 LNHDA, CDR2 SQIVND (reference sequence). The CDR3 runs to 15 residues. V lost 2 bases, J lost 1 base, and 9 bases lay in between. The CDR3 spells CASSISADSGNTIYF. The DNA of the CDR3 is TGTGCCAGTAGTATATCGGCTGATTCTGGAAACACCATATATTTT. The full variable domain, in which reference TRBV19 and TRBJ1-3 provide the parts outside the CDR3, is DGGITQSPKYLFRKEGQNVTLSCEQNLNHDAMYWYRQDPGQGLRLIYYSQIVNDFQKGDIAEGYSVSREKKESFPLTVTSAQKNPTAFYLCASSISADSGNTIYFGEGSWLTVV.